This TCR beta chain was captured by sequencing in a study of cytomegalovirus exposure and HLA in healthy donors. Notes on the study in general: First-cohort TCR clusters tended to co-occur in the 120 or so validation repertoires, a later analysis found.

Germline V gene sequence: CDR1 MNHEY, CDR2 SVGAGI. The CDR3 length is 13 residues. With 6 bases removed from V and 7 bases from J, the gap between germline ends came to 10 bases. Here immunoSEQ multiplex PCR was the method, and the copy in TCRdb shows in-frame clones only, minus some. Of fewer than 85,000 clones in the sample, roughly 94% were seen once. Turning to this clone: Its specificity is not known.

The sequenced sample consisted of PBMCs. V and J are TRBV6-5 and TRBJ1-6, with D perhaps matching TRBD1 (6 bases). The TCR sequence derives from a woman younger than 30 in good health and CMV-seronegative. CDR3 loop: CASRRTENSPLHF. DNA of the CDR3: TGTGCCAGCAGAAGGACAGAAAATTCACCCCTCCACTTT.